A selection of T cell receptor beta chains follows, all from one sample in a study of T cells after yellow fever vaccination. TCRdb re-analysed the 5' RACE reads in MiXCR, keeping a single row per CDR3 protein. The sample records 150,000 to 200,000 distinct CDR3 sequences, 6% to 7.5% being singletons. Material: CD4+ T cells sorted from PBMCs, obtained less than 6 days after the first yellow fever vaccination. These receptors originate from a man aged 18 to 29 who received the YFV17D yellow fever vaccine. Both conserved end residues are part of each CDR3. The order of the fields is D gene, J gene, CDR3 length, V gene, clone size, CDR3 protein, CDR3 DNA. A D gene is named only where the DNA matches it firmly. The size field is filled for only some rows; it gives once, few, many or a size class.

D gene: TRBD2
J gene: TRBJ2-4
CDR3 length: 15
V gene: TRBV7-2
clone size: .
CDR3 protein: CASNPAGGAKNIQYF
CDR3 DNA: TGTGCCAGCAATCCCGCGGGGGGGGCCAAAAACATTCAGTACTTC

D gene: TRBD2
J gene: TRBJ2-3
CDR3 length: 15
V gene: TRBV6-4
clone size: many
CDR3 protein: CASSPSGGDRDTQYF
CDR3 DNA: TGTGCCAGCAGCCCTAGCGGGGGTGATCGAGATACGCAGTATTTT

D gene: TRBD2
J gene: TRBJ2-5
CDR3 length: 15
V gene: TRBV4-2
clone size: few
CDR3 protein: CASSQEERGGETQYF
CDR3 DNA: TGTGCCAGCAGCCAAGAAGAGCGGGGGGGGGAGACCCAGTACTTC

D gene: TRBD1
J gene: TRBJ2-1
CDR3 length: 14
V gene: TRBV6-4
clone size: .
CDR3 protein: CASSERTGANEQFF
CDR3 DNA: TGTGCCAGCAGTGAACGGACAGGGGCCAATGAGCAGTTCTTC

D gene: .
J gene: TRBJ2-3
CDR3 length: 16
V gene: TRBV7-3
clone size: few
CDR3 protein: CASSFLLGAITDTQYF
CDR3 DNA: TGTGCCAGCAGCTTTCTTCTGGGGGCCATCACAGATACGCAGTATTTT

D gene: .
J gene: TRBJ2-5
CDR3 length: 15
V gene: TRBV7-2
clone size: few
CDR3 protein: CASSLAVGGGETQYF
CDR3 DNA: TGTGCCAGCAGCTTAGCCGTCGGGGGAGGTGAGACCCAGTACTTC

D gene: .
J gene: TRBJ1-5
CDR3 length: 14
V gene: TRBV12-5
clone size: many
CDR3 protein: CASGYGGSGQPQHF
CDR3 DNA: TGTGCTAGTGGTTACGGGGGCAGCGGACAGCCCCAGCATTTT

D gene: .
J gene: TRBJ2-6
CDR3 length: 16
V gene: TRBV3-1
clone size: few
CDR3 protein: CASSGGGRSGANVLTF
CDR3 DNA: TGTGCCAGCAGCGGGGGCGGCCGATCTGGGGCCAACGTCCTGACTTTC

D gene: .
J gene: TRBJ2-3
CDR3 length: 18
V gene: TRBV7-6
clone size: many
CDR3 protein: CASSLELRGTFSTDTQYF
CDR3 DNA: TGTGCCAGCAGCTTAGAGCTAAGAGGAACTTTTAGCACAGATACGCAGTATTTT

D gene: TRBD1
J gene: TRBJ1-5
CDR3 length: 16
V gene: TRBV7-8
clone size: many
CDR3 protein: CASSLVRATGDQPQHF
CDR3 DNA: TGTGCCAGCAGCTTAGTTCGCGCGACAGGGGATCAGCCCCAGCATTTT

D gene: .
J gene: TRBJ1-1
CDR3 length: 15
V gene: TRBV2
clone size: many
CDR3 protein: CASSIGNPMNTEAFF
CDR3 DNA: TGTGCCAGCAGTATCGGCAACCCCATGAACACTGAAGCTTTCTTT

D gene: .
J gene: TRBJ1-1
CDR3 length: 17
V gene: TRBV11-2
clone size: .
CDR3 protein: CASSLVGFRALNTEAFF
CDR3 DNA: TGTGCCAGCAGCTTAGTGGGGTTTAGAGCGTTGAACACTGAAGCTTTCTTT

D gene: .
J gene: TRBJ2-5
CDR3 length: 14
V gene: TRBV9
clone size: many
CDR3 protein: CASSLRGQKETQYF
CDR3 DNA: TGTGCCAGCAGCCTCAGAGGGCAGAAAGAGACCCAGTACTTC

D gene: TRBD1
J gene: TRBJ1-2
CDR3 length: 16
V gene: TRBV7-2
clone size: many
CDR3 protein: CASSFQRDRSFYGYTF
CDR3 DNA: TGTGCCAGCAGCTTCCAAAGGGACAGAAGTTTCTATGGCTACACCTTC

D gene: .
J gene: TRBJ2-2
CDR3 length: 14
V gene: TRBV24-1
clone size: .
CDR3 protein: CATSDSPEPGELFF
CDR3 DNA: TGTGCCACCAGTGATTCGCCGGAACCCGGGGAGCTGTTTTTT

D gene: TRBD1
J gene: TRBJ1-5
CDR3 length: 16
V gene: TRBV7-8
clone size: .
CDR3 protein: CASSSQRTGRSQPQHF
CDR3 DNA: TGTGCCAGCAGCTCCCAACGGACAGGACGGTCCCAGCCCCAGCATTTT

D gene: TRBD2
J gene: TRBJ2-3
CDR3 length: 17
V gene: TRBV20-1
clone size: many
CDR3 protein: CSASRGLGQVGRDTQYF
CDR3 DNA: TGCAGTGCTAGTCGCGGACTAGGACAAGTGGGAAGGGATACGCAGTATTTT

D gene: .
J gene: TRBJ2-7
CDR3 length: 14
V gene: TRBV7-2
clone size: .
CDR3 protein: CASRQGGTSYEQYF
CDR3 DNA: TGTGCCAGCAGGCAGGGGGGGACCTCCTACGAGCAGTACTTC

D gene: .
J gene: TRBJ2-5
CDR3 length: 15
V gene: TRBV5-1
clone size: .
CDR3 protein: CASSLLGTTQETQYF
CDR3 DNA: TGCGCCAGCAGCTTATTGGGGACAACCCAAGAGACCCAGTACTTC

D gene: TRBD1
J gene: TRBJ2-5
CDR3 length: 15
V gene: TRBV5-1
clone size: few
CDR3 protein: CASSSGQGYQETQYF
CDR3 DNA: TGCGCCAGCAGCTCGGGACAGGGTTACCAAGAGACCCAGTACTTC

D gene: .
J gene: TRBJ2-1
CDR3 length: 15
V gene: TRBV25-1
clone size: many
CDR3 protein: CASSETGGPYNEQFF
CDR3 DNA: TGTGCCAGCAGTGAAACGGGGGGCCCCTACAATGAGCAGTTCTTC

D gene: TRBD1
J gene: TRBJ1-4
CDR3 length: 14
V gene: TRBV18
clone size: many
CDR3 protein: CASSPQGGDEKLFF
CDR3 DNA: TGTGCCAGCTCACCCCAGGGGGGAGATGAAAAACTGTTTTTT

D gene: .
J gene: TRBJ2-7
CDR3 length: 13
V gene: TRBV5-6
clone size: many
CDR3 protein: CASSFGTAYEQYF
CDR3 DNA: TGTGCCAGCAGCTTCGGGACTGCCTACGAGCAGTACTTC

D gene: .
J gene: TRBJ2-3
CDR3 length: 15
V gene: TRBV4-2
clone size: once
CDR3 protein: CASSPGPISADTQYF
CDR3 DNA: TGTGCCAGCAGCCCCGGGCCCATCTCCGCAGATACGCAGTATTTT

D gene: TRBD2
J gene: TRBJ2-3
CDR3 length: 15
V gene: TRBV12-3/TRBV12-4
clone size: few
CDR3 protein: CASSPGGGATDTQYF
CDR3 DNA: TGTGCCAGCAGCCCGGGGGGGGGGGCCACAGATACGCAGTATTTT

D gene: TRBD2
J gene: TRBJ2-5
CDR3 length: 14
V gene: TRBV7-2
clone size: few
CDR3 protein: CASSEGLAQETQYF
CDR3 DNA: TGTGCCAGCAGCGAAGGACTAGCCCAAGAGACCCAGTACTTC

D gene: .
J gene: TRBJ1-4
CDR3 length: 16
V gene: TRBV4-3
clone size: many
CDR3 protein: CASSQDGTSLGEKLFF
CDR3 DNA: TGCGCCAGCAGCCAAGATGGGACGAGTCTAGGTGAAAAACTGTTTTTT

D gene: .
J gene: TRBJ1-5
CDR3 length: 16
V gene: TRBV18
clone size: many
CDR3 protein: CASSPNLGRSNQPQHF
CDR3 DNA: TGTGCCAGCTCACCCAATTTGGGACGGAGCAATCAGCCCCAGCATTTT

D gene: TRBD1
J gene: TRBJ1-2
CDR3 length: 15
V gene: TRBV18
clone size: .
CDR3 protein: CASSLDRGMDYGYTF
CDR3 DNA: TGTGCCAGCTCGCTGGACAGGGGGATGGATTATGGCTACACCTTC

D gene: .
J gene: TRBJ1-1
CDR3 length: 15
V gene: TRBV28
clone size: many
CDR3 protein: CASSLRGWGDTEAFF
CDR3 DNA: TGTGCCAGCAGTTTAAGGGGGTGGGGAGACACTGAAGCTTTCTTT

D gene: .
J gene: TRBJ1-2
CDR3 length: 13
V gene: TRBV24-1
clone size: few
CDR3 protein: CATSDSGGYGYTF
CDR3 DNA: TGTGCCACCAGTGATTCTGGGGGCTATGGCTACACCTTC

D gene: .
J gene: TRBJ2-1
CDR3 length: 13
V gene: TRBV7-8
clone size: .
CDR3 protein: CASSRRGRNEQFF
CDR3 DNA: TGTGCCAGCAGTCGGAGGGGGCGAAATGAGCAGTTCTTC

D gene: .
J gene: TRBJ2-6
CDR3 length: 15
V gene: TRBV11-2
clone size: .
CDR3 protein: CASSARLSGANVLTF
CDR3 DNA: TGTGCCAGCAGCGCACGCCTCTCTGGGGCCAACGTCCTGACTTTC

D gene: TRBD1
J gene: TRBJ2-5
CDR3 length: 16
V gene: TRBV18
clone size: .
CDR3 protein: CASSPPGTAYQETQYF
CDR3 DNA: TGTGCCAGCTCACCACCCGGGACAGCCTACCAAGAGACCCAGTACTTC

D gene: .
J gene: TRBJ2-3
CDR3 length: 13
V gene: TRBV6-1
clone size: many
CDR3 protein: CASRTSFRDTQYF
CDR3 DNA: TGTGCCAGCAGGACTAGTTTCCGCGATACGCAGTATTTT